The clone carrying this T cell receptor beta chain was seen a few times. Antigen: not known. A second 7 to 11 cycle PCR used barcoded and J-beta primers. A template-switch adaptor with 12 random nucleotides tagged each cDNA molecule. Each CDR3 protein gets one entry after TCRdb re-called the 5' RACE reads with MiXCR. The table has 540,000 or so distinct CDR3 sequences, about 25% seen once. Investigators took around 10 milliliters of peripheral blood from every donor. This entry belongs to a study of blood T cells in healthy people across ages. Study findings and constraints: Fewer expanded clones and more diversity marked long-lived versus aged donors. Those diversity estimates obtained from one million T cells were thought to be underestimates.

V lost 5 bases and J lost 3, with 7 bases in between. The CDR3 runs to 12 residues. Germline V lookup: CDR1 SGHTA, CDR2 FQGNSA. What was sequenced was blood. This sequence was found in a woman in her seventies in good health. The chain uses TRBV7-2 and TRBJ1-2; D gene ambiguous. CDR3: CASSGNHYGYTF. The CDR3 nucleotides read TGTGCCAGCAGCGGGAATCACTATGGCTACACCTTC.